This T cell receptor (beta chain) was recorded in a study of blood T cell repertoires in COVID-19 (TCRdb year 2020). Notes on the research overall: Collaborator samples came from the United States, Italy and Spain and covered acute and convalescent phases of COVID-19. Where available, HLA class I and class II types were obtained from metadata supplied by the sample provider rather than from assay-based typing. The samples were drawn from the first 160 participants of the ongoing ImmuneRACE study and from 1,254 subjects provided by 6 global collaborators. The prospective study material was composed of cDNA or gDNA derived from T cells, B-cell-depleted T cells, or PBMCs. Subjects who had been exposed to COVID-19, were actively infected with it, or had recovered from it provided the deeply sampled blood TCRbeta repertoires that made up the dataset. A freely available public database, intended as a resource for researchers studying the immune response to SARS-CoV-2, is where the repertoires were released. Sample metadata almost always included a de-identified subject ID, COVID-19 status, age in years and sex. What the work shows at the level of the full study, not this receptor alone: The amount of clinical and demographic metadata varied by source and participant and was provided uncurated.

Of note for this clone: The target of this receptor is not known. Per-base qualities were not stored, and no clone one base away is much larger.

V loses 5 bases of germline sequence and J loses 4 bases, and the interval between the two ends is 18 bases. The CDR3 runs 16 amino acids, cysteine and phenylalanine included. The only DNA kept is the CDR3, 48 bases in frame from the first base. From the germline V gene, CDR1 is SGHAT and CDR2 is FQNNGV. TCRbeta CDR3 regions were amplified from genomic DNA by means of the immunoSEQ Assay, a bias-controlled multiplex PCR. Under the source paper's analysis protocol: Within the assay, amplification of reference gene primers was used to estimate how many nucleated cells each sample contained. Sequence reads were collapsed and filtered to measure the absolute abundance of every unique TCRbeta CDR3 rearrangement. For each sample, productive Simpson clonality was calculated as the square root of Simpson's diversity index over productive rearrangements. The immuneACCESS repertoire file appears here via TCRdb, limited to in-frame rearrangements. These files lack a portion of the clones; in checked studies, under half of the deficit traces to unresolved V genes, and the cause of the others is not known. V, J and clone size were drawn from that table, and D and trimming were deduced from the DNA. Present in this sample are 93,000 or so clones, 87% of which were seen just once. Of the sample, approximately 3.1% falls within the top ten clones.

Whole blood was collected in K2EDTA tubes by collaborating institutions according to the institutions' own protocols. Collaborator samples were shipped for TCRbeta analysis as frozen whole blood, isolated PBMCs, or DNA extracted from either sample type. Here the chain combines TRBV11-2 and TRBJ1-3; the D region possibly corresponds to TRBD1 (5 bases align). Sequenced: peripheral blood. This TCR derives from a middle-aged man in a cohort sampled during active COVID-19. The encoded CDR3 is CASSRGPAGSGNTIYF. The DNA is TGTGCCAGCAGCCGAGGCCCAGCAGGGTCGGGAAACACCATATATTTT.